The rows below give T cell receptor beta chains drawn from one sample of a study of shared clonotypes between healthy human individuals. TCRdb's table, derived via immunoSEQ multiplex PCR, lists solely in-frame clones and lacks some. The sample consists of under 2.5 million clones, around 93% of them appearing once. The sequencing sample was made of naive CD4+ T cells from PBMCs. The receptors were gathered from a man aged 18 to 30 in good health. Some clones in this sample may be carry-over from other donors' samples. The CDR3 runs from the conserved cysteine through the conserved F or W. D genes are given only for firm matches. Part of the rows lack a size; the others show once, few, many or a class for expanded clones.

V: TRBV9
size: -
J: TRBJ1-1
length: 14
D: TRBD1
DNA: TGTGCCAGCAGCACCAGGACAGGGGGCACTGAAGCTTTCTTT
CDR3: CASSTRTGGTEAFF

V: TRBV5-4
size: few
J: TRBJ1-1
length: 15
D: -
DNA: TGTGCCAGCAGCGGGGCGGGGAATCCGAACACTGAAGCTTTCTTT
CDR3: CASSGAGNPNTEAFF

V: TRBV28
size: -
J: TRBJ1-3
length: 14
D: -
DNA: TGTGCCAGCAGTTTACACCGACCACGAAACACCATATATTTT
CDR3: CASSLHRPRNTIYF

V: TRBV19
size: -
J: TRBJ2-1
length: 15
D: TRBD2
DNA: TGTGCCAGTAGTATGCTAGCGGGAGACGACAGTGAGCAGTTCTTC
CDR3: CASSMLAGDDSEQFF

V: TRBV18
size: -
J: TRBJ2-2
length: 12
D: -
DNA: TGTGCCAGCTCACCAGAATCCGGGGAGCTGTTTTTT
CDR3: CASSPESGELFF

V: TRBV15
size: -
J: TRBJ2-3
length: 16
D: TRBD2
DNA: TGTGCCACCAGCAGGGACCCGGGACTAGCTGTGGATACGCAGTATTTT
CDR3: CATSRDPGLAVDTQYF

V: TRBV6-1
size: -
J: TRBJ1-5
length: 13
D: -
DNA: TGTGCCAGCAGTGAGGCAAACAATCAGCCCCAGCATTTT
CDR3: CASSEANNQPQHF

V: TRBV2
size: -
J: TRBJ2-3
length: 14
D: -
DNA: TGTGCCAGCGTGAGTAGCCCGGGTGGAGATACGCAGTATTTT
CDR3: CASVSSPGGDTQYF

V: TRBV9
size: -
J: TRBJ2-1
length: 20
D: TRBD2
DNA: TGTGCCAGCAGCCCTAGGAAGGATAGCGGGAGGACGACCTCCTACAATGAGCAGTTCTTC
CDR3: CASSPRKDSGRTTSYNEQFF

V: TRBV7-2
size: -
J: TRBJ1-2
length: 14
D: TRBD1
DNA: TGTGCCAGCAGCTCGGGACAGTCCCTCTATGGCTACACCTTC
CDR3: CASSSGQSLYGYTF

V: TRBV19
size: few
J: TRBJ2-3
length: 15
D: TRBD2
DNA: TGTGCCAGTAGTATATTACTAGCGGGGACAGATACGCAGTATTTT
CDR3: CASSILLAGTDTQYF

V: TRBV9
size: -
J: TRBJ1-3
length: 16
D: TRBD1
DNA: TGTGCCAGCAGCGCCGGGACAGGGCTTAATGAAAACACCATATATTTT
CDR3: CASSAGTGLNENTIYF

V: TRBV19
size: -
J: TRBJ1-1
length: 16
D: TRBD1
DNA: TGTGCCAGTAGCATTTCGGGACAGGGGACCAGAGTTGAAGCTTTCTTT
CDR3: CASSISGQGTRVEAFF

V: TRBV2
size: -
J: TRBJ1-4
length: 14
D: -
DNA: TGTGCCAGCAGAGGTGGTGTGACTAATGAAAAACTGTTTTTT
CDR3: CASRGGVTNEKLFF

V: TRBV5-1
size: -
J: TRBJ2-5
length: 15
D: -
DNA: TGCGCCAGCAGCTTGGCCCACCTCTTAGAAGAGACCCAGTACTTC
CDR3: CASSLAHLLEETQYF

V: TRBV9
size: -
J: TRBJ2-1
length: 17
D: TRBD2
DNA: TGTGCCAGCAGCTCCCCGGTGGGTGGGCTAGCGGGCGGTATGCAGTTCTTC
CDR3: CASSSPVGGLAGGMQFF

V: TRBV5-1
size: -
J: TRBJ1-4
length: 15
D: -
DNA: TGCGCCAGCAGCTTGGGGTCCGGGTCCGATGAAAAACTGTTTTTT
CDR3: CASSLGSGSDEKLFF

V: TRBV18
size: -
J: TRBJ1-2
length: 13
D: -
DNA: TGTGCCAGCTCACCACCCGACAGGACGGGCTACACCTTC
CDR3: CASSPPDRTGYTF

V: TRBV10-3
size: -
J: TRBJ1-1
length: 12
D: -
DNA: TGTGCCATCAGCCGGGACCATTGGGAAGCTTTCTTT
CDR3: CAISRDHWEAFF

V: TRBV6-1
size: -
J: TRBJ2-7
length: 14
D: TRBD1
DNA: TGTGCCAGCAGTGCCCGGGACAGGGGCTACGAGCAGTACTTC
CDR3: CASSARDRGYEQYF

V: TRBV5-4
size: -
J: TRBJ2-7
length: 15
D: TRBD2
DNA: TGTGCCAGCAGCTCCGAACTAGCGGGCTCCTACGAGCAGTACTTC
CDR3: CASSSELAGSYEQYF

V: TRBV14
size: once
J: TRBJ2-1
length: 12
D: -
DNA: TGTGCCAGCAGCCAGCCGATTCGGCGGGTGTTCTTC
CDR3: CASSQPIRRVFF

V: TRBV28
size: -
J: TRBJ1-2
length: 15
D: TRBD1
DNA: TGTGCCAGCACCCTAGGGGGGACAGGGTGGTTAGGCTACACCTTC
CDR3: CASTLGGTGWLGYTF

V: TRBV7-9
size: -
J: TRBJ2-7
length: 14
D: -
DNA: TGTGCCAGCAGCGCACGGGACAACTCCTACGAGCAGTACTTC
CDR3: CASSARDNSYEQYF

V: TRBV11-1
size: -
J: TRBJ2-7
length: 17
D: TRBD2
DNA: TGTGCCAGCAGCTTAAATCCCCCACTAGCGGGAAATAGCGAGCAGTACTTC
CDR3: CASSLNPPLAGNSEQYF

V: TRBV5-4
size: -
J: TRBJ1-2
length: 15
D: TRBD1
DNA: TGTGCCAGCAGCTCCAAGGACAGGGGGCCCTATGGCTACACCTTC
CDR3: CASSSKDRGPYGYTF

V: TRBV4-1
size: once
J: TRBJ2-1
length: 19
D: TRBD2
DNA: TGCGCCAGCAGCCATACTAGCGGGAGGGCCTCGAGCTCCTACAATGAGCAGTTCTTC
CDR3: CASSHTSGRASSSYNEQFF

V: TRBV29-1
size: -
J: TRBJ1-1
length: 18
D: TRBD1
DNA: TGCAGCGTTGCCCATTTTCCCGGCCTCCAGGGGGCTAAGGCTGAAGCTTTCTTT
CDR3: CSVAHFPGLQGAKAEAFF

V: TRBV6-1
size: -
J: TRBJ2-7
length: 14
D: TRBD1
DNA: TGTGCCAGCAGTGAGGACAGGGTCAGATACGAGCAGTACTTC
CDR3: CASSEDRVRYEQYF